This is a list of T cell receptor beta chains from one sample in a study of T cell responses to AZD1222 COVID-19 vaccine. TCRdb keeps only in-frame clones here, not all; method: immunoSEQ multiplex PCR. The sample records 100,000 to 150,000 clones, just over 85% being singletons. Sequenced material: peripheral blood, taken on day 0 of AZD1222 vaccination. All receptors derive from an adult in good health. The conserved cysteine and the conserved F or W are not part of the CDR3 here.

V,J,CDR3
TRBV4-2,TRBJ2-1,ASSQDLFGGSSYNEQF
TRBV28,TRBJ2-7,ASSFGGSYEQY
TRBV5-5,TRBJ1-1,ASSLTENTEAF
TRBV7-2,TRBJ2-7,ASSPGQKPYEQY
TRBV18,TRBJ1-2,ASSPPGQPFWT
TRBV4-3,TRBJ1-1,ASSQGGAGNTEAF
TRBV11-3,TRBJ2-1,ASSPRGGGSGNEQF
TRBV19,TRBJ2-2,ASSIGQGGYTGELF
TRBV5-1,TRBJ1-1,ASSLGGSSTEAF
TRBV5-5,TRBJ2-1,ASSLRRWESYNEQF
TRBV5-4,TRBJ2-7,ASSPGYSQSEQY
TRBV15,TRBJ1-2,ATSPYGGAGYGYT
TRBV6-5,TRBJ2-1,ASSPGLAGKSPSF
TRBV29-1,TRBJ2-1,SVGWTSGANEQF
TRBV6-5,TRBJ1-2,ASSHEPYLGYT
TRBV19,TRBJ2-2,ASSMAGGKNTGELF
TRBV11-3,TRBJ2-7,ASSLDGYEQY
TRBV2,TRBJ1-5,ASRVRGQPQH
TRBV7-9,TRBJ1-1,ASSVTGERAF
TRBV7-2,TRBJ2-1,ASSPTLAGGKF
TRBV19,TRBJ1-2,ASSHGYGYT
TRBV14,TRBJ2-1,ASSRLGTSYNEQF
TRBV28,TRBJ1-1,AGQALNTEAF
TRBV4-3,TRBJ2-2,ASSLMDRGFTGELF
TRBV28,TRBJ2-3,ASSYPGGPSTDTQY
TRBV5-6,TRBJ1-6,ASSPVGGRGGSPLH
TRBV20-1,TRBJ1-2,SASGDRLYGYT
TRBV7-2,TRBJ1-2,ASSSTDRGRGGYT
TRBV18,TRBJ1-1,ASSPQQGSGAF
TRBV15,TRBJ1-6,ATSLNGDSPLH
TRBV5-1,TRBJ2-3,ASSLPRGDTDTQY
TRBV11-2,TRBJ2-2,ASSQGRVRTGELF
TRBV6-5,TRBJ2-5,ASSYFGGETQY
TRBV7-2,TRBJ2-7,ASSSETGGEQY
TRBV19,TRBJ1-2,ASSIQGGGYGYT
TRBV4-1,TRBJ1-2,ASSQRVLLTGGFYGYT
TRBV24-1,TRBJ1-2,AAAGTGAPGYT